This T cell receptor (beta chain) is drawn from a study of cytomegalovirus exposure and HLA in healthy donors. Study-wide results and caveats: An observed cluster of highly shared sequence variants was recorded as a likely sequencing artifact.

The study ran its PCR with 60 Vbeta and 13 Jbeta primers. Repertoires were generated with immunoSEQ multiplex PCR, while TCRdb's copy carries only in-frame clones and drops some. Of about 120,000 clones in the sample, 60% to 85% are singletons; the top ten hold roughly 3%. CDR1 is KGHSH, CDR2 LQKENI, per germline. This CDR3 has 16 amino acids. V shed 3 bases, J shed 4 bases, and the junction held 12 bases outside the gene matches. Concerning this clone itself: Its cognate antigen is unknown.

Sequenced material: PBMCs. This chain joins TRBV18 and TRBJ2-7, with 7 nucleotides matching TRBD1. The source is a female donor in good health and CMV-seronegative. The CDR3 region is CASSPSQGIEGYEQYF. CDR3 sequence (DNA): TGTGCCAGCTCACCTTCACAGGGGATTGAAGGGTACGAGCAGTACTTC. The full variable domain, in which reference TRBV18 and TRBJ2-7 provide the parts outside the CDR3, is NAGVMQNPRHLVRRRGQEARLRCSPMKGHSHVYWYRQLPEEGLKFMVYLQKENIIDESGMPKERFSAEFPKEGPSILRIQQVVRGDSAAYFCASSPSQGIEGYEQYFGPGTRLTVT.